Each of the 27 T cell receptor beta chains below was sequenced from the same sample in a study of neurological immune-mediated disorders. TCRdb re-called the 5' RACE reads with MiXCR, one entry per CDR3 protein. The profile shows around 50,000 distinct CDR3 sequences, around 13% of them singletons. As for time point: longitudinal time-point 2. The material sequenced was PBMCs. Receptor source: a male donor with HTLV-1-associated myelopathy (HAM/TSP).

This clonotype was seen many times. The chain employs TRBV5-1 and TRBJ2-1, with 7 nucleotides matching TRBD1. Germline CDR1 and CDR2: SGHRS and YFSETQ. This CDR3 comprises 14 residues. V lost 5 bases and J lost 7; bases outside the gene matches: 9. CDR3 coding DNA: TGCGCCAGCAGTAATTACAGGGGACCGAATGAGCAGTTCTTC. As protein: CASSNYRGPNEQFF. Using reference TRBV5-1 and TRBJ2-1 for the parts outside the CDR3, the full variable domain is KAGVTQTPRYLIKTRGQQVTLSCSPISGHRSVSWYQQTPGQGLQFLFEYFSETQRNKGNFPGRFSGRQFSNSRSEMNVSTLELGDSALYLCASSNYRGPNEQFFGPGTRLTVL.

This clonotype has a count of ten or more. The gene calls are TRBV5-5 and TRBJ1-4; D unclear. The CDR3 runs to 12 residues. V was shortened by 4 bases and J by 5 bases, with 6 bases between the two germline ends. CDR1 is SGHKS and CDR2 is YYEKEE in the germline V gene (reference sequence). This CDR3 is CASSRWNEKLFF. The DNA of the CDR3 is TGTGCCAGCAGCCGCTGGAATGAAAAACTGTTTTTT. Full variable domain (remainder filled in from reference TRBV5-5 and TRBJ1-4): DAGVTQSPTHLIKTRGQQVTLRCSPISGHKSVSWYQQVLGQGPQFIFQYYEKEERGRGNFPDRFSARQFPNYSSELNVNALLLGDSALYLCASSRWNEKLFFGSGTQLSVL.

The chain uses TRBV5-1 and TRBJ2-3; D remains ambiguous. V dropped 2 bases and J dropped 2 bases, with 9 bases sitting between them. CDR3 length: 14 residues. Germline assignment: CDR1 SGHRS and CDR2 YFSETQ. For the CDR3, the DNA is TGCGCCAGCAGCTTACCTGGATCCACAGATACGCAGTATTTT. This gives the protein CASSLPGSTDTQYF.

This clonotype was picked up many times. The genes are TRBV7-9 and TRBJ1-1; the D gene is possibly TRBD1 (6 bases). Looked up from germline, CDR1 is SEHNR and CDR2 is FQNEAQ (reference sequence). The CDR3 has 14 amino acids. Trimming pared 6 bases from V and 2 bases from J, leaving 13 bases between. The CDR3 loop reads CASSLGGFNTEAFF. In nucleotides, the CDR3 is TGTGCCAGCAGTCTAGGGGGGTTCAACACTGAAGCTTTCTTT. The full variable domain, completed using reference TRBV7-9 and TRBJ1-1, is DTGVSQNPRHKITKRGQNVTFRCDPISEHNRLYWYRQTLGQGPEFLTYFQNEAQLEKSRLLSDRFSAERPKGSFSTLEIQRTEQGDSAMYLCASSLGGFNTEAFFGQGTRLTVV.

The table lists this clonotype with many counts. This chain connects TRBV5-1 to TRBJ1-2; 8 positions match TRBD1. Germline V gene lookup returns CDR1 SGHRS and CDR2 YFSETQ. The CDR3 has 16 residues. V gave up 6 bases and J gave up 0 bases; unmatched junction bases: 10. The CDR3 protein is CASTPGQVPSNYGYTF. The DNA of the CDR3 is TGCGCCAGCACCCCGGGACAGGTCCCGTCTAACTATGGCTACACCTTC.

About this clonotype itself: This may arise from a read error, as a much more abundant clone is one base away. This chain links TRBV27 with TRBJ1-1, with D unclear. The CDR3 is made up of 15 amino acids. Germline lookup yields CDR1 MNHEY and CDR2 SMNVEV (reference sequence). For the CDR3, the DNA is TGTGCCAGCAGTTTTATAGGGCCTCGAACTACTGAAGCTTACTTT. Protein product: CASSFIGPRTTEAYF.

A remark on this clonotype: The DNA is left out, because the CDR3 cannot be placed on it with certainty; the CDR3 is given as TCRdb lists it. The chain is built from TRBV5-5 and TRBJ2-7; the D call in the table, TRBD1, was not verified against the DNA. From its first to its last residue, the CDR3 has 21 amino acids. In germline, CDR1 is SGHKS, CDR2 YYEKEE (reference sequence). This CDR3 is CASSFYICSARDRDSSYEQYF.

The rearrangement links TRBV7-2 to TRBJ1-5, with 10 bases identical to TRBD1. This CDR3 is 15 amino acids long. Germline CDR1 SGHTA, CDR2 FQGNSA. CDR3 coding DNA: TGTGCAAGCCGCAAGCGGACAGGGGGAGGTCAGCCCCAGCATTTT. It encodes CASRKRTGGGQPQHF.

This clonotype has a count of ten or more. The V gene is TRBV3-1, the J gene TRBJ2-1; 12 nucleotides line up with TRBD1. CDR3 length: 16 amino acids. CDR1 and CDR2 from the germline V gene are LGHDT and YNNKEL (reference sequence). Trimming removed 1 base from V and 8 bases from J; junction bases left unmatched: 6. CDR3 loop: CASSQVGGTGGDEQFF. In nucleotides, the CDR3 is TGTGCCAGCAGCCAAGTAGGTGGGACAGGGGGCGATGAGCAGTTCTTC.

This clonotype was counted many times. V and J are TRBV5-1 and TRBJ2-1; no definite D call. With 2 bases removed from V and 7 bases from J, the gap between germline ends came to 16 bases. The CDR3 contains 15 residues. The germline CDR1 and CDR2 sequences are SGHRS and YFSETQ. The DNA of the CDR3 is TGCGCCAGCAGCTTCGCGGCAGGCTACTCGAATGAGCAGTTCTTC. Amino acids: CASSFAAGYSNEQFF.

For this clonotype: The junction departs from the called germline gene at one end, perhaps through a read error. The chain combines TRBV5-6 with TRBJ2-5, with 9 nucleotides matching TRBD1. The CDR3 totals 14 residues. The germline V gene encodes CDR1 SGHDT and CDR2 YYEEEE. The CDR3 loop is CANSQGQGGETQYF. CDR3 nucleotides: TGTGCCAACAGCCAGGGACAGGGAGGAGAGACCCAGTACTTC.

This clonotype has at least ten counts. A much larger clone is a single base away; this may be a read error. This chain connects TRBV7-2 to TRBJ2-1; TRBD2 might be the D (6 bases). Germline CDR1 is SGHTA and CDR2 is FQGNSA. This CDR3 has 12 amino acids. V gave up 7 bases and J gave up 14 bases, with 18 bases separating them. The CDR3 loop is CASNQGLPSEFF. CDR3 sequence (DNA): TGTGCCAGCAACCAGGGACTCCCGTCGGAGTTCTTC.

This clonotype was seen repeatedly, ten times or more. This chain links TRBV5-1 with TRBJ1-1; D not resolved. The V end was cut by 1 base, the J end by 0 bases, with 4 bases between. Looked up from germline, CDR1 is SGHRS and CDR2 is YFSETQ. This CDR3 has 13 amino acids. The CDR3 sequence: CASSLTLNTEAFF. The DNA of the CDR3 is TGCGCCAGCAGCTTGACTCTGAACACTGAAGCTTTCTTT.

The chain combines TRBV20-1 with TRBJ2-7, with D unresolved. Germline V CDR1 and CDR2: DFQATT, SNEGSKA (reference sequence). Trimming took 0 bases from V and 2 from J, leaving 11 bases between them. This CDR3 has 14 amino acids. The CDR3 DNA is TGCAGTGCTAGAGATATGCGACATCCCTACGAGCAGTACTTC. Its protein is CSARDMRHPYEQYF.

This clonotype was recorded at least ten times. The rearrangement links TRBV5-1 to TRBJ1-4, with D unresolved. Trimming shortened V by 4 bases and J by 4 bases, and 11 bases separated the two germline ends. This CDR3 spans 14 amino acids. The germline CDR1 and CDR2 sequences are SGHRS and YFSETQ. The CDR3 DNA follows: TGCGCCAGCAGCCAAACCTCCTATAATGAAAAACTGTTTTTT. Translating it yields CASSQTSYNEKLFF.

In the case of this clonotype: Since a much larger clone is just one base distant, this may be a read error. This chain joins TRBV25-1 and TRBJ2-7; possible D gene TRBD2, 5 bases. V was pared by 1 base and J by 6 bases, with 13 bases between. The CDR3 is made up of 14 amino acids. From germline, CDR1 is MGHDK and CDR2 SYGVNS. Here the CDR3 DNA reads TGTGCCAGCAGTGAATTTAGAGGGTCTGGCGAGCAGTACTTC. This translates into CASSEFRGSGEQYF.

This clonotype was observed a single time. The chain joins TRBV18 to TRBJ1-5; D gene unclear. CDR1 KGHSH and CDR2 LQKENI come from the germline V gene. The CDR3 extends over 15 amino acids. The V end lost 3 bases, the J end lost 1 base, and 10 bases lay between the germline ends. DNA of the CDR3: TGTGCCAGCTCACCGGGCGGCAAAAGCAATCAGCCCCAGCATTTT. As protein: CASSPGGKSNQPQHF.

This clonotype was seen many times. This rearrangement joins TRBV11-1 to TRBJ2-7; 7 nucleotides line up with TRBD1. The CDR3 spans 13 residues. J gave up 2 bases and V 5 bases, and 3 bases lay outside the gene matches. Germline lookup yields CDR1 SGHAT and CDR2 FQDESV (reference sequence). DNA of the CDR3: TGTGCCAGCAGCCTGACAGGGACCTACGAGCAGTACTTC. It translates to CASSLTGTYEQYF.

This clonotype was recorded at least ten times. The gene calls are TRBV5-1 and TRBJ2-4, with 8 positions matching TRBD1. CDR1 is SGHRS, CDR2 YFSETQ, per germline. Trimming removed 0 bases from V and 7 bases from J; junction bases left unmatched: 6. CDR3 length: 15 residues. Here the CDR3 DNA reads TGCGCCAGCAGCTTGGACTGGACAGGGCCCAACATTCAGTACTTC. Its protein is CASSLDWTGPNIQYF.

This clonotype was seen at least ten times. The chain recombines TRBV7-2 with TRBJ2-4; a weak D match, TRBD2 (5 bases). This CDR3 region has 16 residues. Trimming removed 5 bases at V and 1 base at J, with 15 bases between. Germline CDR1 is SGHTA and CDR2 is FQGNSA. This CDR3 is CASSPHTPGAKNIQYF. The CDR3, as DNA: TGTGCCAGCAGCCCGCATACCCCGGGGGCCAAAAACATTCAGTACTTC.

Ten or more counts support this clonotype. CDR3 region: CASSNWGPRFRNNQPQHF. DNA for the CDR3: TGCGCCAGCTCTAACTGGGGACCTCGATTCAGGAACAATCAGCCCCAGCATTTT. The chain has TRBV5-1 and TRBJ1-5; a weak D match, TRBD1 (5 bases). This CDR3 is 18 amino acids long. The V end lost 7 bases, the J end lost 3 bases, and 26 bases lay between the germline ends. From germline, CDR1 is SGHRS and CDR2 YFSETQ.

This clonotype was detected many times. The rearrangement joins TRBV29-1 to TRBJ2-3; TRBD2 matches 7 bases. Germline V gene lookup returns CDR1 SQVTM and CDR2 ANQGSEA. The length of the CDR3 is 15 residues. With 6 bases clipped from V and 0 bases from J, the junction kept 9 bases outside the gene matches. The CDR3 loop is CSVHGTTSSTDTQYF. The CDR3 coding sequence is TGCAGCGTCCATGGGACTACCTCTAGCACAGATACGCAGTATTTT.

This clonotype came up many times. V is TRBV12-3 or TRBV12-4 and J is TRBJ1-2; 7 nucleotides match TRBD1. CDR3 length: 16 amino acids. The junction had 12 bases not matched to a gene; V was cut back by 4 bases and J by 4 bases. CDR3 DNA: TGTGCCAGCAGTTCCTGGGGGACAGAGCCTTTCTATGGCTACACCTTC. It translates to CASSSWGTEPFYGYTF.

This clonotype appeared many times. This rearrangement joins TRBV7-2 to TRBJ2-7, with D possibly matching TRBD1 (5 bases). The CDR3 consists of 14 residues. V was cut by 5 bases and J by 0 bases, with 11 bases left in between. Per the germline V gene, CDR1 is SGHTA and CDR2 is FQGNSA. Here the CDR3 DNA reads TGTGCCAGCAGCACTACTCAGGGCTCCTACGAGCAGTACTTC. Translating it yields CASSTTQGSYEQYF. Filled out from reference TRBV7-2 and TRBJ2-7, the complete variable domain reads GAGVSQSPSNKVTEKGKDVELRCDPISGHTALYWYRQSLGQGLEFLIYFQGNSAPDKSGLPSDRFSAERTGGSVSTLTIQRTQQEDSAVYLCASSTTQGSYEQYFGPGTRLTVT.

Many counts were recorded for this clonotype. The gene calls are TRBV12-3 or TRBV12-4 and TRBJ1-1; possible D gene TRBD1, 5 bases. The CDR3 length is 15 residues. Trimming left V 5 bases short and J 4 bases short, with 17 bases between. The CDR3 DNA is TGTGCCAGCAGTGCCCAGATACTCGGGGGCACTGAAGCTTTCTTT. This sequence encodes CASSAQILGGTEAFF.

The V and J genes are TRBV30 and TRBJ2-3; no clear D. The CDR3 loop spans 14 amino acids. V lost 2 bases, J lost 0 bases, and 9 bases lay in between. CDR1 and CDR2 from the germline V gene are GTSNPN and SVGIG (reference sequence). CDR3 coding DNA: TGTGCCTGGAGTTGGGCTCTAAGCACAGATACGCAGTATTTT. Translation: CAWSWALSTDTQYF.

At least ten counts were recorded for this clonotype. CDR3 residues: CASSRGSSYEQYF. DNA of the CDR3: TGTGCCAGCAGTAGGGGTAGCTCCTACGAGCAGTACTTC. The V and J genes are TRBV7-9 and TRBJ2-7, with a tentative D call TRBD1 (5 bases). The CDR3 runs 13 residues. Trimming stripped 6 bases from V and 0 bases from J, with 9 bases between. Germline V lookup: CDR1 SEHNR, CDR2 FQNEAQ (reference sequence).